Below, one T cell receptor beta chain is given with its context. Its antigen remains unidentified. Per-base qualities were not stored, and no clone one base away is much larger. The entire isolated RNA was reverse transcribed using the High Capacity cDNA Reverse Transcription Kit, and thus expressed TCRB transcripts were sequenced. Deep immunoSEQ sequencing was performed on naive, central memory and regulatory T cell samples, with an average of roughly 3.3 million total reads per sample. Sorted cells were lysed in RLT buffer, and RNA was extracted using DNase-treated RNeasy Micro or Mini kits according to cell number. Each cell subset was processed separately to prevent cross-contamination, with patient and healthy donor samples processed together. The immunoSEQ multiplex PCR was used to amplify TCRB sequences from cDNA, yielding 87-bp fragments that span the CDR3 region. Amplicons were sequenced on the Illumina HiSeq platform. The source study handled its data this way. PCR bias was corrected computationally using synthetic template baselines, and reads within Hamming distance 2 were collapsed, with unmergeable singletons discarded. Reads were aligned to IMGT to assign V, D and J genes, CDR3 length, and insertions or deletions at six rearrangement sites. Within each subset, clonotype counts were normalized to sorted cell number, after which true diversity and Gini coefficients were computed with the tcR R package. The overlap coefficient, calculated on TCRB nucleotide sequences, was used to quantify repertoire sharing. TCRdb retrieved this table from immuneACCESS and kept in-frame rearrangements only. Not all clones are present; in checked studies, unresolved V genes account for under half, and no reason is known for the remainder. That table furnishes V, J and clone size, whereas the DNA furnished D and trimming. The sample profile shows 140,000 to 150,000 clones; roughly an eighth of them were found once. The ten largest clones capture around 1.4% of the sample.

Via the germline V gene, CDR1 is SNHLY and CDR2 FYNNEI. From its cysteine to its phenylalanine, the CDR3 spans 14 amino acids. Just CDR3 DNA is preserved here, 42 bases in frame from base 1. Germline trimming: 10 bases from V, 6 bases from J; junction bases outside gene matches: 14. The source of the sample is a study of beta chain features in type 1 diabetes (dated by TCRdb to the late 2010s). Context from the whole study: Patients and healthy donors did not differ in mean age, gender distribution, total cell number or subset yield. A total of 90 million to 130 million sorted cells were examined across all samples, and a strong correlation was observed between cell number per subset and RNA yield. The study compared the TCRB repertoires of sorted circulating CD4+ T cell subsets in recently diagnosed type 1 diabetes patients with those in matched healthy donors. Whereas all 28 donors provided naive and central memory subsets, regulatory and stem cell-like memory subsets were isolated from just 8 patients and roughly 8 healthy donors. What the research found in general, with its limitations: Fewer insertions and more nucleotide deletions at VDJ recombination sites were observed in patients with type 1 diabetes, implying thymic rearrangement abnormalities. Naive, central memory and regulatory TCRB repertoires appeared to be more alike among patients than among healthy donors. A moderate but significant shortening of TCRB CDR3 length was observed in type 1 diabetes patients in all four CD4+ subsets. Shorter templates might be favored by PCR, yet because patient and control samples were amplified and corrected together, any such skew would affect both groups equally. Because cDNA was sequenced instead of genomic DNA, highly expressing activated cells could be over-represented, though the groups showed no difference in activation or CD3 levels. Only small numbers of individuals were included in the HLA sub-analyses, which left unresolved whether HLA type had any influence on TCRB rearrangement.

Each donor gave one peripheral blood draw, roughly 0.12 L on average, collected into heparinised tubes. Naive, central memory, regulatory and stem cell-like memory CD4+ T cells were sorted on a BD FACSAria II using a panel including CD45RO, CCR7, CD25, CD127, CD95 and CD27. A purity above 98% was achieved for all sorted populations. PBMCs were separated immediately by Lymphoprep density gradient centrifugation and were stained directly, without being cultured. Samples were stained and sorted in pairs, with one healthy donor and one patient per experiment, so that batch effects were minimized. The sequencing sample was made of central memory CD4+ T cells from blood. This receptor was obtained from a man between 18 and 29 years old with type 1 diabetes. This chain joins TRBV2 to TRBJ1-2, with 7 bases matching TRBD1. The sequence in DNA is TGTGCCACCTCCGGGGAGGGGGCGACGGATGGCTACACCTTC. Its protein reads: CATSGEGATDGYTF.